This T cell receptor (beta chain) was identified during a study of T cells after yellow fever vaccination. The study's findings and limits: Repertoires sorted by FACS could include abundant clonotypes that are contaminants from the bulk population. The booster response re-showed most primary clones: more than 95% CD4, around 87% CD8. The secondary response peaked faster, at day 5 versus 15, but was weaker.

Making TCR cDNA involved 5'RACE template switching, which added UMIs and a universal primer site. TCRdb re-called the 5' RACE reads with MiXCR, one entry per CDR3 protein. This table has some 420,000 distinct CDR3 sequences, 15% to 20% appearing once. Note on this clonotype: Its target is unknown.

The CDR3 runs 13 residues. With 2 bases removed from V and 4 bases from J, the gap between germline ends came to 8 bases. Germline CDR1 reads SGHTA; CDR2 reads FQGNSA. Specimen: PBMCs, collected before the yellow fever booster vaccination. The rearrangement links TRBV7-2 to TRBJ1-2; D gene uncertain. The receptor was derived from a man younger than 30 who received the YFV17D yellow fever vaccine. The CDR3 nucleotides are TGTGCCAGCAGCTTATGGGCAGTCTATGGCTACACCTTC. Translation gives CASSLWAVYGYTF.